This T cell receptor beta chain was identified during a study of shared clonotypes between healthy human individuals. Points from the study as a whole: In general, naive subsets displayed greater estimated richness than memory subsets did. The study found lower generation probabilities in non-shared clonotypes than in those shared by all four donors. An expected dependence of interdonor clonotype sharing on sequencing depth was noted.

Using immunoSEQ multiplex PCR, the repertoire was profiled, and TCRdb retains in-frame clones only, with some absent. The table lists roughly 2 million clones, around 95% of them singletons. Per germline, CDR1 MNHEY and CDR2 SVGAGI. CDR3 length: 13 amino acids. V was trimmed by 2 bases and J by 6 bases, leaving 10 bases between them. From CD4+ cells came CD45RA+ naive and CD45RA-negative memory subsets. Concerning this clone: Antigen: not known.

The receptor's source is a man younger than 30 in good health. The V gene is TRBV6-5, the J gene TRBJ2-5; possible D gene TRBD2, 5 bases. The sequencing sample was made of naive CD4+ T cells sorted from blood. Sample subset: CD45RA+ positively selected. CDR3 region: CASSYNREKTQYF. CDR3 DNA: TGTGCCAGCAGTTACAACCGGGAAAAGACCCAGTACTTC.